The TCR beta chain described here comes from a study of response to subunit inactivated influenza vaccine. Study-wide findings and caveats: That few new T cells are recruited by each seasonal influenza vaccination was the authors' suggestion.

A note on this clonotype: Its antigen is unknown.

The CDR3 is made up of 16 amino acids. The germline V gene encodes CDR1 SNHLY and CDR2 FYNNEI. V gave up 4 bases and J gave up 2 bases; unmatched junction bases: 7. TCRdb re-derived calls from the RT-PCR reads in MiXCR, one entry per CDR3 protein. Among hundreds of thousands of distinct CDR3 sequences listed, under 20% were seen once. The source was PBMCs from blood, collected 5 to 6 days after vaccination. The V gene is TRBV2, the J gene TRBJ2-3, with 9 bases identical to TRBD1. This clonotype was sampled from a man aged 50-59 years who received an inactivated influenza vaccine. The CDR3 region is CASSARDRVYTDTQYF. CDR3 nucleotide sequence: TGTGCCAGCAGTGCGAGGGACAGGGTTTACACAGATACGCAGTATTTT.